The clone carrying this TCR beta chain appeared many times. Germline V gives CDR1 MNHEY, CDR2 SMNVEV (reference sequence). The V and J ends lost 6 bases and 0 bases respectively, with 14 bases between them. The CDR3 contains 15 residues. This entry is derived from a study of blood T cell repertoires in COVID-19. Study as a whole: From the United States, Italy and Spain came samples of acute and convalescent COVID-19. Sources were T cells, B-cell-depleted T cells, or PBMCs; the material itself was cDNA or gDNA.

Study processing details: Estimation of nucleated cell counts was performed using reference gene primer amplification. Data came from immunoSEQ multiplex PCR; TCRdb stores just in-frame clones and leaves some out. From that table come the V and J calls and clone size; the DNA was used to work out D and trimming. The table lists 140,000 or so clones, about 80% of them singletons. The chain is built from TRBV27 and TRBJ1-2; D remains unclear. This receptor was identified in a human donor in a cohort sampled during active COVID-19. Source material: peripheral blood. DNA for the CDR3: TGTGCCAGCAGGTTTAGCCTCACCGCTAACTATGGCTACACCTTC. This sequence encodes CASRFSLTANYGYTF.